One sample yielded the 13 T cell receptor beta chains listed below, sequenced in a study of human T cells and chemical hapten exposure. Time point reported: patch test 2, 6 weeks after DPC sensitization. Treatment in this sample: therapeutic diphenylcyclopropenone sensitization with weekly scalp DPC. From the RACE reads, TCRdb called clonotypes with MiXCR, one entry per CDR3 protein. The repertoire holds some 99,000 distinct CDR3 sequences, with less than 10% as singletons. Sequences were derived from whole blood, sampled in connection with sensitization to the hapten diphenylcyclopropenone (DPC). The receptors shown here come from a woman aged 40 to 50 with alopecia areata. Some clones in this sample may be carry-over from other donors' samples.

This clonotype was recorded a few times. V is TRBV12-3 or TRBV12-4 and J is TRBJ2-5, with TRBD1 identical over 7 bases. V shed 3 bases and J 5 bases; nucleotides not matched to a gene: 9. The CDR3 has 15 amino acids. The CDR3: CASSFGQVRKETQYF. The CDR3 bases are TGTGCCAGCAGTTTTGGACAGGTCAGAAAGGAGACCCAGTACTTC.

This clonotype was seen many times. The CDR3, as DNA: TGTGCCAGCCGCGCCGAAGCGGGGGGTTTTCATGAGCAGTTCTTC. Translating gives CASRAEAGGFHEQFF. V usage is TRBV27 and J usage is TRBJ2-1; 9 positions match TRBD2. The V segment lost 8 bases and the J segment 8 bases; nucleotides outside the gene matches: 13. Germline lookup yields CDR1 MNHEY and CDR2 SMNVEV (reference sequence). The CDR3 consists of 15 residues.

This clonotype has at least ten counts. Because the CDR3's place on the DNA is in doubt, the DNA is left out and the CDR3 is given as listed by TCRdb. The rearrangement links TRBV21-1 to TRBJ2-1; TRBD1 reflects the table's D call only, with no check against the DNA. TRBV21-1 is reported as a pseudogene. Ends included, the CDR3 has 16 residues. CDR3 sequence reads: CASSKVGQGAHNEQFF.

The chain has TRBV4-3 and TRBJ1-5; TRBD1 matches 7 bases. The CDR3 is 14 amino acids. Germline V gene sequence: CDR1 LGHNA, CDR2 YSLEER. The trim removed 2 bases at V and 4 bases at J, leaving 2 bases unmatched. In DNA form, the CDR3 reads TGCGCCAGCAGCCAAAGACAGGGAAATCAGCCCCAGCATTTT. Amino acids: CASSQRQGNQPQHF.

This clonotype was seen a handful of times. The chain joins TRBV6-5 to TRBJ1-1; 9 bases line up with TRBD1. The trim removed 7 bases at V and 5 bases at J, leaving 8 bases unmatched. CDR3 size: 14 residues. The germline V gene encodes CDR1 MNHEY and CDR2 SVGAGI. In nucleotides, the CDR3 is TGTGCCAGCAATATACAGGGGGCAGGGACTGAAGCTTTCTTT. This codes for CASNIQGAGTEAFF.

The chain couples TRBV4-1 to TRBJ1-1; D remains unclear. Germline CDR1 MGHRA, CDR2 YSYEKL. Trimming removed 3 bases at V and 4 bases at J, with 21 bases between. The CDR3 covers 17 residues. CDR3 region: CASSHIDLGIYGTEAFF. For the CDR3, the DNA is TGCGCCAGCAGCCATATTGATTTGGGGATCTATGGCACTGAAGCTTTCTTT.

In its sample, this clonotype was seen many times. The CDR3 is CASAAGNQPQHF. DNA for the CDR3: TGTGCCAGTGCCGCGGGCAATCAGCCCCAGCATTTT. The chain recombines TRBV2 with TRBJ1-5, with D hard to call. V lost 9 bases, J lost 2 bases, and 8 bases lay in between. The germline V gene encodes CDR1 SNHLY and CDR2 FYNNEI. CDR3 size: 12 residues.

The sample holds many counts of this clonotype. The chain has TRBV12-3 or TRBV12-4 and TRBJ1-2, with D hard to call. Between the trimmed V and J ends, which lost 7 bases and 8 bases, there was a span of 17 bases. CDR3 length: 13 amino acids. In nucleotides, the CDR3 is TGTGCCAGCACGTCGAGGGAAACCGTAGGCTACACCTTC. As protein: CASTSRETVGYTF.

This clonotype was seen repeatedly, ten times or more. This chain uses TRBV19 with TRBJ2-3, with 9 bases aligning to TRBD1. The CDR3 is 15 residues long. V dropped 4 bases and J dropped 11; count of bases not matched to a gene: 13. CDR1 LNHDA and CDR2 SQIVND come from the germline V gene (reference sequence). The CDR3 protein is CASSTPGQGDWRQYF. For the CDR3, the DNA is TGTGCCAGTAGTACACCGGGACAGGGCGATTGGAGGCAGTATTTT.

The CDR3 reads CSVVQFQETQYF. The CDR3 DNA follows: TGCAGTGTTGTTCAGTTCCAAGAGACCCAGTACTTC. The chain uses TRBV20-1 and TRBJ2-5; D unclear. The CDR3 covers 12 residues. The germline V and J ends were trimmed by 7 bases and 1 base, with 10 bases remaining between them. Germline CDR1 and CDR2: DFQATT and SNEGSKA (reference sequence).

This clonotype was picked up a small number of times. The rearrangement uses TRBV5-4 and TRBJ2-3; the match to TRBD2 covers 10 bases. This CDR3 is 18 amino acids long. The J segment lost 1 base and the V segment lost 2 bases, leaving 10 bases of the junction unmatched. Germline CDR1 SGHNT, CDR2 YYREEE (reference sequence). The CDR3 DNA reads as TGTGCCAGCAGCTTTGGGCCTAGCGGGGGAGTAGGCACAGATACGCAGTATTTT. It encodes CASSFGPSGGVGTDTQYF.

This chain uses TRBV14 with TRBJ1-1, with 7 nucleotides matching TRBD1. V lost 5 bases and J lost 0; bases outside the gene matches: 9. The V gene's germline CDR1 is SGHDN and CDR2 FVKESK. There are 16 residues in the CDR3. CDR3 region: CASSFNTGAMNTEAFF. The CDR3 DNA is TGTGCCAGCAGCTTCAATACAGGGGCCATGAACACTGAAGCTTTCTTT.

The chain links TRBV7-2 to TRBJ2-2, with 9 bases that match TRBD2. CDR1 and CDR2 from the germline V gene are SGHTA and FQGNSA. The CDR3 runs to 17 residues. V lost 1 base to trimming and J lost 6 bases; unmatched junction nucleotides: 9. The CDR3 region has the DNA TGTGCCAGCAGCTTAGTGGCCAGCGGGGGGATGGCCGGGGAGCTGTTTTTT. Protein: CASSLVASGGMAGELFF.